This T cell receptor (beta chain) was identified in a study of cytomegalovirus exposure and HLA in healthy donors. Study-wide findings and caveats: Serostatus for CMV was the only available immune exposure information. Accurate HLA-A and HLA-B prediction from TCR beta sequences was reported for most subjects. A few CMV-associated chains were confirmed in vitro to be specific for CMV antigens.

Every donor was a healthy person donating bone marrow. Primers included in the PCR were 60 Vbeta and 13 Jbeta primers. Clones were sequenced by immunoSEQ multiplex PCR, and TCRdb holds only the in-frame ones, with some missing. The sample has roughly 300,000 clones, 86% seen once. Details on this clone: Its matching antigen is unknown.

Per the germline V gene, CDR1 is SGDLS and CDR2 is YYNGEE. The V gene end was trimmed by 1 base and the J gene end by 5 bases; junction bases not matched to a gene: 10. CDR3 length: 16 residues. The receptor's source is a man in his forties in good health and CMV-seropositive. The chain combines TRBV9 with TRBJ2-7; 9 nucleotides line up with TRBD2. Sample: PBMCs. The CDR3 is CASSVSPSGILNEQYF. CDR3 bases: TGTGCCAGCAGCGTAAGCCCTAGCGGGATCTTGAACGAGCAGTACTTC.